This TCR beta chain was identified during a study of metastatic and nonmetastatic thyroid tumors. As for the study in general: Samples came from malignant and benign thyroid patients, and repertoires were compared across blood and tumor or nodule tissue. Regarding the study as a whole: Within blood and tumor, benign nodules reportedly had significantly lower TCR beta diversity than malignant thyroid tumors did.

Patients were all untreated before their thyroid surgery. Ten or more counts support this clone. Its matching antigen is unknown. The germline V gene has CDR1 DFQATT and CDR2 SNEGSKA (reference sequence). The CDR3 has 12 residues. Trimming shortened V by 4 bases and J by 8 bases, and 11 bases separated the two germline ends. In the original workflow: The study's classifier, a distant-metastasis tool for papillary thyroid cancer, was built using CDR3 differences across clinicopathological groups. MiXCR was used by TCRdb to re-call the PCR reads. These V and J calls derive from TCRdb rather than the authors' analysis. There are about 43,000 clones in the sample; less than 3.5% occur only once, and about 9.7% lies in the top ten.

Material: blood. The rearrangement joins TRBV20-1 to TRBJ2-2; the D is unclear. This clonotype was sampled from a female donor with papillary thyroid cancer or a benign thyroid nodule (not recorded which). Some clones in this sample may be carry-over from other donors' samples. The chain's CDR3 is CSATTPPGELFF. The CDR3 DNA reads TGCAGTGCTACGACGCCTCCGGGGGAGCTGTTTTTT.